This paragraph reports one TCR beta chain. Its antigen is unidentified. The CDR3 is made up of 15 amino acids. From germline, CDR1 is SGHTS and CDR2 YDEGEE. The V end was cut by 6 bases, the J end by 1 base, with 16 bases between. Study processing details: The study's classifier, a distant-metastasis tool for papillary thyroid cancer, was built using CDR3 differences across clinicopathological groups. TCRdb re-analyzed the PCR reads using MiXCR. TCRdb, not the authors, supplied the V and J calls. This table holds about 41,000 clones, roughly 26% found once. The sample originates from a study of metastatic and nonmetastatic thyroid tumors. Background on the study: Blood and tumor or nodule tissue repertoires from malignant and benign thyroid patients were compared.

Ahead of thyroid surgery, no patient had received treatment of any kind. Overall study findings and caveats: Malignant thyroid tumors reportedly had TCR beta diversity that was significantly higher than in benign nodules, in blood and tumor.

Sequencing was performed on tumor tissue. This sequence joins TRBV5-8 and TRBJ1-1; a weak D match, TRBD1 (6 bases). The clonotype comes from a female donor with papillary thyroid cancer or a benign thyroid nodule (not recorded which). Some clones in this sample may be carry-over from other donors' samples. The CDR3 sequence is CASIRGATANTEAFF. CDR3 sequence (DNA): TGTGCCAGCATCCGGGGGGCTACGGCGAACACTGAAGCTTTCTTT. Drawing the rest from reference TRBV5-8 and TRBJ1-1, the complete variable domain is EAGVTQSPTHLIKTRGQQATLRCSPISGHTSVYWYQQALGLGLQFLLWYDEGEERNRGNFPPRFSGRQFPNYSSELNVNALELEDSALYLCASIRGATANTEAFFGQGTRLTVV.